Listed below are T cell receptor beta chains from one sample, sequenced in a study of OX40 agonist ivuxolimab in advanced cancers. Repertoires were generated with immunoSEQ multiplex PCR, while TCRdb's copy carries only in-frame clones and drops some. The table lists more than 60,000 clones, 87% of them singletons, with around 5% in the top ten. The source was CD4+ or CD8+ T cells sorted from blood, collected in a trial of the OX40 agonist ivuxolimab. The receptor source for this set is an adult with an advanced solid tumor such as melanoma, head and neck, liver or kidney cancer. Each CDR3 is given with its conserved first and last residue. The D gene is left open where the match is weak. A clone size is listed for some rows: how often the clone was seen (once, few, many), or a class if it is expanded.

len: 14
v_gene: TRBV28
j_gene: TRBJ1-2
abundance: NA
d_gene: NA
CDR3aa: CASSLKARWGGYTF
CDR3nt: TGTGCCAGCAGTTTGAAGGCCCGATGGGGTGGCTACACCTTC

len: 19
v_gene: TRBV21-1
j_gene: TRBJ2-7
abundance: NA
d_gene: NA
CDR3aa: CASSTPGLAGERSAYEQYF
CDR3nt: TGTGCCAGCAGCACCCCGGGACTAGCGGGAGAGAGAAGTGCCTACGAGCAGTACTTC

len: 16
v_gene: TRBV6-1
j_gene: TRBJ1-1
abundance: NA
d_gene: NA
CDR3aa: CASSESAVLMNTEAFF
CDR3nt: TGTGCCAGCAGTGAATCGGCGGTCCTGATGAACACTGAAGCTTTCTTT

len: 16
v_gene: TRBV18
j_gene: TRBJ2-1
abundance: NA
d_gene: TRBD1
CDR3aa: CASSSPGDRVLNEQFF
CDR3nt: TGTGCCAGCTCATCGCCGGGGGACAGGGTTTTGAATGAGCAGTTCTTC

len: 12
v_gene: TRBV11-2
j_gene: TRBJ1-1
abundance: NA
d_gene: NA
CDR3aa: CASSFSQGEAFF
CDR3nt: TGTGCCAGCAGCTTCTCCCAGGGCGAAGCTTTCTTT

len: 11
v_gene: TRBV5-1
j_gene: TRBJ2-5
abundance: once
d_gene: NA
CDR3aa: CASSLQETQYF
CDR3nt: TGCGCCAGCAGCTTACAAGAGACCCAGTACTTC

len: 13
v_gene: TRBV15
j_gene: TRBJ2-5
abundance: NA
d_gene: TRBD2
CDR3aa: CATTSGIEETQYF
CDR3nt: TGTGCCACCACAAGCGGGATAGAAGAGACCCAGTACTTC

len: 11
v_gene: TRBV10-2
j_gene: TRBJ1-2
abundance: NA
d_gene: NA
CDR3aa: CASSERARYTF
CDR3nt: TGCGCCAGCAGTGAAAGGGCCAGATACACCTTC

len: 14
v_gene: TRBV19
j_gene: TRBJ1-3
abundance: NA
d_gene: TRBD1
CDR3aa: CASSPGQKGNTIYF
CDR3nt: TGTGCCAGTAGTCCGGGACAGAAAGGAAACACCATATATTTT

len: 14
v_gene: TRBV11-2
j_gene: TRBJ2-3
abundance: NA
d_gene: NA
CDR3aa: CASSLGVSADTQYF
CDR3nt: TGTGCCAGCAGCTTGGGGGTCTCGGCAGATACGCAGTATTTT

len: 14
v_gene: TRBV6-5
j_gene: TRBJ2-7
abundance: NA
d_gene: NA
CDR3aa: CASSFGTTSYEQYF
CDR3nt: TGTGCCAGCAGTTTCGGGACAACTTCCTACGAGCAGTACTTC

len: 14
v_gene: TRBV11-3
j_gene: TRBJ2-3
abundance: NA
d_gene: TRBD1
CDR3aa: CASSPGQGQDTQYF
CDR3nt: TGTGCCAGCAGCCCCGGACAGGGACAAGATACGCAGTATTTT

len: 18
v_gene: TRBV5-4
j_gene: TRBJ2-7
abundance: NA
d_gene: TRBD2
CDR3aa: CASSRTGLAGLSSYEQYF
CDR3nt: TGTGCCAGCAGCCGCACGGGACTAGCGGGTCTCAGCTCCTACGAGCAGTACTTC

len: 15
v_gene: TRBV5-4
j_gene: TRBJ1-1
abundance: NA
d_gene: NA
CDR3aa: CASSYPGQGNTEAFF
CDR3nt: TGTGCCAGCAGCTATCCGGGACAAGGGAACACTGAAGCTTTCTTT

len: 18
v_gene: TRBV19
j_gene: TRBJ2-1
abundance: NA
d_gene: TRBD2
CDR3aa: CASSNKGQGLAAGNEQFF
CDR3nt: TGTGCCAGTAGTAACAAAGGCCAGGGACTAGCGGCTGGTAATGAGCAGTTCTTC

len: 14
v_gene: TRBV6-9
j_gene: TRBJ2-4
abundance: once
d_gene: NA
CDR3aa: CASSPSLGKNIQYF
CDR3nt: TGTGCCAGCAGCCCCTCTCTAGGGAAAAACATTCAGTACTTC

len: 16
v_gene: TRBV28
j_gene: TRBJ2-3
abundance: NA
d_gene: NA
CDR3aa: CASSPGWGRSTDTQYF
CDR3nt: TGTGCCAGCAGCCCGGGGTGGGGCCGGAGCACAGATACGCAGTATTTT

len: 13
v_gene: TRBV21-1
j_gene: TRBJ2-3
abundance: NA
d_gene: NA
CDR3aa: CAGASGITDTQYF
CDR3nt: TGTGCCGGCGCTAGCGGGATCACAGATACGCAGTATTTT

len: 15
v_gene: TRBV5-1
j_gene: TRBJ2-1
abundance: NA
d_gene: NA
CDR3aa: CASSLWGGLRDEQFF
CDR3nt: TGCGCCAGCAGCTTGTGGGGGGGCCTGAGGGATGAGCAGTTCTTC

len: 12
v_gene: TRBV30
j_gene: TRBJ1-2
abundance: NA
d_gene: NA
CDR3aa: CAWSPQGYGYTF
CDR3nt: TGTGCCTGGAGTCCCCAGGGATATGGCTACACCTTC

len: 16
v_gene: TRBV7-9
j_gene: TRBJ2-1
abundance: NA
d_gene: NA
CDR3aa: CASSYQLGVSYNEQFF
CDR3nt: TGTGCCAGCAGTTATCAACTGGGGGTTTCCTACAATGAGCAGTTCTTC

len: 17
v_gene: TRBV18
j_gene: TRBJ2-5
abundance: NA
d_gene: NA
CDR3aa: CASSVQPSTGSRETQYF
CDR3nt: TGTGCCAGCTCAGTCCAACCGAGTACAGGGAGTAGGGAGACCCAGTACTTC

len: 16
v_gene: TRBV7-7
j_gene: TRBJ2-5
abundance: NA
d_gene: TRBD2
CDR3aa: CASSLRVAGAGETQYF
CDR3nt: TGTGCTAGCAGCTTACGAGTAGCGGGAGCGGGAGAGACCCAGTACTTC

len: 15
v_gene: TRBV27
j_gene: TRBJ2-3
abundance: NA
d_gene: TRBD2
CDR3aa: CASSPRGGYTDTQYF
CDR3nt: TGTGCCAGCAGTCCCCGGGGGGGGTACACAGATACGCAGTATTTT

len: 14
v_gene: TRBV6-5
j_gene: TRBJ2-7
abundance: NA
d_gene: NA
CDR3aa: CASSLGQGPYEQYF
CDR3nt: TGTGCCAGCAGCTTGGGGCAGGGACCTTACGAGCAGTACTTC

len: 12
v_gene: TRBV5-1
j_gene: TRBJ1-2
abundance: once
d_gene: NA
CDR3aa: CASGTGNYGYTF
CDR3nt: TGCGCCAGCGGGACTGGTAACTATGGCTACACCTTC

len: 14
v_gene: TRBV2
j_gene: TRBJ2-5
abundance: NA
d_gene: NA
CDR3aa: CATRWNLEGETQYF
CDR3nt: TGTGCCACCCGATGGAATCTGGAGGGAGAGACCCAGTACTTC

len: 17
v_gene: TRBV5-1
j_gene: TRBJ2-3
abundance: NA
d_gene: TRBD1
CDR3aa: CASSLGPRDRVTDTQYF
CDR3nt: TGCGCCAGCAGCTTGGGGCCCCGGGACAGGGTGACAGATACGCAGTATTTT

len: 18
v_gene: TRBV27
j_gene: TRBJ1-1
abundance: once
d_gene: NA
CDR3aa: CASSYAIPKTKKNTEAFF
CDR3nt: TGTGCCAGCAGTTACGCGATACCAAAGACAAAGAAGAACACTGAAGCTTTCTTT

len: 13
v_gene: TRBV9
j_gene: TRBJ1-2
abundance: NA
d_gene: NA
CDR3aa: CASSVAANYGYTF
CDR3nt: TGTGCCAGCAGCGTAGCAGCTAACTATGGCTACACCTTC

len: 14
v_gene: TRBV7-9
j_gene: TRBJ1-5
abundance: NA
d_gene: NA
CDR3aa: CASSYDASNQPQHF
CDR3nt: TGTGCCAGCAGTTACGACGCAAGCAATCAGCCCCAGCATTTT